This T cell receptor (beta chain) was found in a study of identical twins. One entry per CDR3 protein, called by TCRdb with MiXCR from the 5' RACE reads. The sample has 150,000 or so distinct CDR3 sequences, under 4.5% seen once; the top ten hold more than 6.5%. The V gene's germline CDR1 is MNHEY and CDR2 SVGEGT. V was clipped by 4 bases and J by 2 bases, with 8 bases between them. The CDR3 covers 13 residues. This clonotype was observed a few times. Its specificity is unknown. Findings of the study overall: While abundant cord blood beta clonotypes carried fewer insertions, memory repertoires showed no such pattern. Out-of-frame beta sequences exhibited a weaker degree of excess twin sharing. One should note that invariant MAIT and iNKT cells could partly confound zero-insertion analyses. The study reached conclusions through statistical analysis that was cross-sectional, not following the same donors.

The chain joins TRBV6-2 or TRBV6-3 to TRBJ2-5; D possibly corresponds to TRBD1 (6 bases). The sample comprised memory T cells sorted from blood. This clonotype was sampled from a man aged 18 to 30 in good health. CDR3 DNA: TGTGCCAGCAGTTGGACAGCACAAGAGACCCAGTACTTC. This encodes CASSWTAQETQYF.